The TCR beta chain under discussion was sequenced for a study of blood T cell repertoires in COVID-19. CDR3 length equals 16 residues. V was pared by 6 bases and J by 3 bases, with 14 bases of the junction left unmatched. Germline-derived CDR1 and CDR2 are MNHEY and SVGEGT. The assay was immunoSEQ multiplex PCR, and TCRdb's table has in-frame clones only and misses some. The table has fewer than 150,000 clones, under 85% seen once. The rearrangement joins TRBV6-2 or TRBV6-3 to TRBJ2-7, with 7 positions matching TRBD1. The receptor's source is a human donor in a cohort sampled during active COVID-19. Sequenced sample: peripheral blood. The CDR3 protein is CASSQLPPGQNYEQYF. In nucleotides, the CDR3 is TGTGCCAGCAGCCAGCTACCCCCGGGACAGAACTACGAGCAGTACTTC.